The 10 T cell receptor beta chains in this list originate from one sample, sequenced in a study of identical twins. Via MiXCR, TCRdb re-called the 5' RACE reads, giving one row per CDR3 protein. The top ten hold around 4.5% of the sample, which has fewer than 900,000 distinct CDR3 sequences, less than 25% seen once. These data also formed part of another study, on T cells expressing NK-cell markers.

Material: PBMCs. These receptors came from a woman aged 18 to 35 in good health.

This clonotype was observed a few times. This sequence joins TRBV5-1 and TRBJ2-5; 7 bases fit TRBD1. The CDR3 runs 17 residues. Trimming removed 3 bases from V and 4 bases from J; junction bases left unmatched: 15. The V gene's germline CDR1 is SGHRS and CDR2 YFSETQ. CDR3 amino acids: CASSSPREGQLTETQYF. CDR3 sequence (DNA): TGCGCCAGCAGCTCCCCGCGTGAGGGACAGTTAACAGAGACCCAGTACTTC.

This clonotype was observed at least ten times. CDR3 protein: CASSLGGMTEAFF. CDR3 DNA: TGCGCCAGCAGCTTGGGGGGAATGACTGAAGCTTTCTTT. The V call is TRBV5-1, the J call TRBJ1-1; D ambiguous. Trimming pared 0 bases from V and 5 bases from J, leaving 8 bases between. The CDR3 runs 13 residues. Germline CDR1 and CDR2: SGHRS and YFSETQ. Combining the CDR3 with reference TRBV5-1 and TRBJ1-1 gives the whole variable domain KAGVTQTPRYLIKTRGQQVTLSCSPISGHRSVSWYQQTPGQGLQFLFEYFSETQRNKGNFPGRFSGRQFSNSRSEMNVSTLELGDSALYLCASSLGGMTEAFFGQGTRLTVV.

There are a few counts of this clonotype. The chain links TRBV6-5 to TRBJ2-4, with D possibly being TRBD1 (6 bases). The germline gives CDR1 MNHEY, CDR2 SVGAGI. Trimming took off 4 bases at V and 1 base at J, with 14 bases between the two ends. The length of the CDR3 is 16 residues. The CDR3 nucleotides are TGTGCCAGCAGTTCACAGGCTACAGGGGCCAAAAACATTCAGTACTTC. This encodes CASSSQATGAKNIQYF.

This clonotype showed up just a few times. The rearrangement uses TRBV6-6 and TRBJ2-5; no firm D call. V dropped 2 bases and J dropped 1 base, with 2 bases sitting between them. The CDR3 has 12 amino acids. Germline CDR1 MNHNY, CDR2 SVGAGI (reference sequence). CDR3 residues: CASSYRQETQYF. The CDR3 DNA is TGTGCCAGCAGTTACCGCCAAGAGACCCAGTACTTC.

This chain uses TRBV27 with TRBJ2-2; tentative D call: TRBD2 (6 bases). The CDR3 is 11 residues long. Germline V CDR1 and CDR2: MNHEY, SMNVEV (reference sequence). Trimming left V 8 bases short and J 6 bases short, with 7 bases between. The chain's CDR3 is CASGGSGELFF. CDR3 nucleotide sequence: TGTGCCAGCGGGGGGTCCGGGGAGCTGTTTTTT.

This clonotype was counted many times. J is TRBJ2-3 and V is TRBV11-2; D unclear. Germline values: CDR1 SGHAT, CDR2 FQNNGV. V was trimmed by 5 bases and J by 6 bases, leaving 12 bases between them. The CDR3 is made up of 13 amino acids. For the CDR3, the DNA is TGTGCCAGCAGCGTGAGTAAGGGCGATACGCAGTATTTT. Protein sequence: CASSVSKGDTQYF. Full variable domain (rest looked up from reference TRBV11-2 and TRBJ2-3): EAGVAQSPRYKIIEKRQSVAFWCNPISGHATLYWYQQILGQGPKLLIQFQNNGVVDDSQLPKDRFSAERLKGVDSTLKIQPAKLEDSAVYLCASSVSKGDTQYFGPGTRLTVL.

V usage is TRBV27 and J usage is TRBJ2-1; D is unclear. Germline V lookup: CDR1 MNHEY, CDR2 SMNVEV (reference sequence). V was cut by 8 bases and J by 0 bases, with 8 bases left in between. CDR3 length equals 13 residues. CDR3 DNA: TGTGCCAGCCGTGGCATCTCCTACAATGAGCAGTTCTTC. This translates into CASRGISYNEQFF.

This clonotype has only a few counts. CDR3 DNA: TGTGCCACCAGCAGAGTAGGGGAAACCGGGGAGCTGTTTTTT. Its translation: CATSRVGETGELFF. The chain couples TRBV15 to TRBJ2-2; a weak D match, TRBD1 (5 bases). CDR3 length equals 14 residues. CDR1 and CDR2 (germline): LNHNV, YYDKDF (reference sequence). With 1 base removed from V and 5 bases from J, the gap between germline ends came to 8 bases.

The V and J genes are TRBV20-1 and TRBJ2-1, with 9 bases lining up with TRBD2. Unmatched junction bases numbered 2, after V lost 3 bases and J lost 2 bases. There are 14 residues in the CDR3. Germline values: CDR1 DFQATT, CDR2 SNEGSKA (reference sequence). The CDR3 loop reads CSASVAGAYNEQFF. For the CDR3, the DNA is TGCAGTGCTAGCGTAGCGGGAGCCTACAATGAGCAGTTCTTC.

This clonotype was counted between two and nine times. V usage is TRBV12-3 or TRBV12-4 and J usage is TRBJ2-2, with D maybe TRBD2 (7 bases). V lost 6 bases and J 7 bases, leaving 18 bases between the germline ends. This CDR3 region has 15 residues. CDR3 loop: CASSLGGGPYGELFF. Here the CDR3 DNA reads TGTGCCAGCAGCTTGGGAGGGGGGCCTTACGGGGAGCTGTTTTTT.